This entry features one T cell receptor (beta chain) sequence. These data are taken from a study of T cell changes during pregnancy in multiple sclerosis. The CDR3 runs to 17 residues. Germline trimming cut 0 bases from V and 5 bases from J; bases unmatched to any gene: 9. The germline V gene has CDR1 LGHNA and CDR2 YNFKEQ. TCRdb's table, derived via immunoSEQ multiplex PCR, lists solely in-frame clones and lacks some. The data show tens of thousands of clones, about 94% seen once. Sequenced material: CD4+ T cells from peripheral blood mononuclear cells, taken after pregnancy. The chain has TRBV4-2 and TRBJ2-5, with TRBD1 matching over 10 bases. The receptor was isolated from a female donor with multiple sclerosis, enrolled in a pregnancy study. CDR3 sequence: CASSQEGRQGAGETQYF. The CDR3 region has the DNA TGTGCCAGCAGCCAAGAGGGAAGACAGGGGGCCGGTGAGACCCAGTACTTC.